These 30 T cell receptor beta chains originate from one sample sequenced in a study of shared clonotypes between healthy human individuals. Sequenced by immunoSEQ multiplex PCR; TCRdb stores in-frame clones only, minus some. This sample has roughly 680,000 clones, with around 77% found just once. The material sequenced was memory CD4+ T cells sorted from blood. The subset is: CD45RA-negative fraction. The source of these receptors is a woman between 25 and 40 years old in good health.

The CDR3 sequence is CASSGPGGGQETQYF. In DNA form, the CDR3 reads TGTGCCAGCAGTGGACCTGGAGGGGGTCAAGAGACCCAGTACTTC. The chain uses TRBV2 and TRBJ2-5; D may match TRBD1 or TRBD2 (6 bases each). V was pared by 4 bases and J by 2 bases, with 14 bases between. The CDR3 has 15 amino acids. In germline, CDR1 is SNHLY, CDR2 FYNNEI.

The J gene is TRBJ2-1, the V gene TRBV6-4; the match to TRBD2 covers 11 bases. The junction had 5 bases not matched to a gene; V was cut back by 4 bases and J by 6 bases. In germline, CDR1 is MRHNA, CDR2 SNTAGT. The CDR3 runs to 15 residues. This chain's CDR3 is CASSALAGAFNEQFF. The CDR3, as DNA: TGTGCCAGCAGTGCACTAGCGGGAGCTTTCAATGAGCAGTTCTTC.

The chain uses TRBV29-1 and TRBJ2-7, with 8 bases lining up with TRBD2. Trimming cost V 3 bases and J 5 bases; bases outside gene matches: 6. Germline CDR1 reads SQVTM; CDR2 reads ANQGSEA. This CDR3 has 13 amino acids. In DNA form, the CDR3 reads TGCAGCGTTGACCCAGCGGGAGACGACGAGCAGTACTTC. It yields the protein CSVDPAGDDEQYF.

This clone was detected ten times or more. The rearrangement links TRBV21-1 to TRBJ2-1; the tabulated D call, TRBD1, remains unverified against the DNA. TRBV21-1 is a documented pseudogene. This CDR3 is built from 14 residues. The CDR3 protein is CASSKGDRGLEQFF. The CDR3 region has the DNA TGTGCCAGCAGCAAGGGGGACAGGGGGCTTGAGCAGTTCTTC.

The gene calls are TRBV7-9 and TRBJ2-1; D remains ambiguous. Germline lookup yields CDR1 SEHNR and CDR2 FQNEAQ (reference sequence). The ends were cut back, 2 bases at V and 4 bases at J, with 12 bases in the middle. The CDR3 is made up of 15 amino acids. The CDR3 loop is CASSLLSRAYNEQFF. In nucleotides, the CDR3 is TGTGCCAGCAGCTTATTATCCAGAGCGTACAATGAGCAGTTCTTC.

The chain uses TRBV5-1 and TRBJ1-1, with 7 positions matching TRBD1. Trimming took 0 bases from V and 1 from J; bases not matched to a gene: 6. The CDR3 is 16 residues long. Germline CDR1 reads SGHRS; CDR2 reads YFSETQ. The CDR3 protein is CASSLVGTETNTEAFF. The CDR3, as DNA: TGCGCCAGCAGCTTGGTAGGGACAGAGACGAACACTGAAGCTTTCTTT.

This clone has a handful of counts. The chain links TRBV6-1 to TRBJ2-7, with 14 bases identical to TRBD2. From germline, CDR1 is MNHNS and CDR2 SASEGT. This CDR3 has 18 amino acids. V shed 4 bases, J shed 4 bases, and the junction held 12 bases outside the gene matches. DNA for the CDR3: TGTGCCAGCAGTGCCCGACTGGGACTAGCGGGGGACTTATACGAGCAGTACTTC. Protein product: CASSARLGLAGDLYEQYF.

The rearrangement links TRBV7-8 to TRBJ1-2; the D is unclear. This CDR3 has 11 residues. The germline V gene encodes CDR1 SGHVS and CDR2 FQNEAQ. Trimming took off 8 bases at V and 8 bases at J, with 12 bases between the two ends. CDR3 protein: CASGNFGGYTF. As DNA, the CDR3 is TGTGCCAGCGGTAATTTCGGCGGCTACACCTTC. Full variable domain (missing parts from reference TRBV7-8 and TRBJ1-2): GAGVSQSPRYKVAKRGQDVALRCDPISGHVSLFWYQQALGQGPEFLTYFQNEAQLDKSGLPSDRFFAERPEGSVSTLKIQRTQQEDSAVYLCASGNFGGYTFGSGTRLTVV.

With respect to this clone: Other DNA sequences in this specimen translate into the identical CDR3. The chain has TRBV4-1 and TRBJ2-7; perhaps TRBD2 as D (5 bases). The CDR3 totals 15 residues. Germline assignment: CDR1 MGHRA and CDR2 YSYEKL. Trimming took 1 base from V and 0 from J, leaving 10 bases between them. Written as DNA, the CDR3 is TGCGCCAGCAGCCAAGGGCTAGCTGCCTCCTACGAGCAGTACTTC. Its protein is CASSQGLAASYEQYF.

The chain carries TRBV28 and TRBJ2-5; maybe TRBD1 (5 bases). CDR3 length: 16 residues. V lost 6 bases and J lost 5, with 22 bases in between. Germline V CDR1 and CDR2: MDHEN, SYDVKM. The CDR3 nucleotides read TGTGCCAGCAGAACCCACGGCAGGGTTCAAGGGGAGACCCAGTACTTC. Its translation is CASRTHGRVQGETQYF.

The rearrangement joins TRBV28 to TRBJ1-5; unclear D gene. Trimming took off 5 bases at V and 5 bases at J, with 10 bases between the two ends. Germline CDR1 reads MDHEN; CDR2 reads SYDVKM. The CDR3 has 13 amino acids. CDR3: CASSPAVDQPQHF. The CDR3 DNA reads as TGTGCCAGCAGTCCCGCTGTGGATCAGCCCCAGCATTTT. Full variable domain (missing parts from reference TRBV28 and TRBJ1-5): DVKVTQSSRYLVKRTGEKVFLECVQDMDHENMFWYRQDPGLGLRLIYFSYDVKMKEKGDIPEGYSVSREKKERFSLILESASTNQTSMYLCASSPAVDQPQHFGDGTRLSIL.

The chain is built from TRBV28 and TRBJ1-2; 9 bases fit TRBD1. J was trimmed by 2 bases and V by 6 bases; bases with no gene match: 7. CDR3 size: 15 residues. Germline loops: CDR1 MDHEN, CDR2 SYDVKM. CDR3: CASRRNRGHNYGYTF. The CDR3 DNA sequence: TGTGCCAGCAGGCGTAACAGGGGGCACAACTATGGCTACACCTTC.

J is TRBJ2-1 and V is TRBV18; 7 positions agree with TRBD1. This CDR3 comprises 14 residues. Per germline, CDR1 KGHSH and CDR2 LQKENI. Trimming at V came to 3 bases and at J to 8 bases, leaving 7 bases not matched to a gene. In DNA, the CDR3 is TGTGCCAGCTCACCGCCGACAGGGCCGGATGAGCAGTTCTTC. It is translated as CASSPPTGPDEQFF.

Of note for this clone: Other nucleotide sequences from this sample produce the same CDR3. The rearrangement joins TRBV28 to TRBJ2-7; D not certain. With 6 bases removed from V and 3 bases from J, the gap between germline ends came to 9 bases. The CDR3 spans 12 residues. Germline CDR1 MDHEN, CDR2 SYDVKM. CDR3 in DNA: TGTGCCAGCAGCCTTGTAGGCTACGAGCAGTACTTC. This gives the protein CASSLVGYEQYF.

This rearrangement joins TRBV6-4 to TRBJ2-3, with a possible D match to TRBD1 (6 bases). The CDR3 consists of 15 residues. Germline assignment: CDR1 MRHNA and CDR2 SNTAGT. The V end was cut by 3 bases, the J end by 0 bases, with 10 bases between. In nucleotides, the CDR3 is TGTGCCAGCAGTGAGGGGGCAGGTAGCACAGATACGCAGTATTTT. As protein: CASSEGAGSTDTQYF.

The V and J genes are TRBV7-8 and TRBJ2-7; 11 nucleotides align to TRBD1. The CDR3 length is 17 residues. J was trimmed by 2 bases and V by 4 bases; bases with no gene match: 10. Looked up from germline, CDR1 is SGHVS and CDR2 is FQNEAQ. The CDR3 reads CASSSTGTGGSPYEQYF. CDR3 nucleotides: TGTGCCAGCAGCTCTACCGGGACAGGGGGTTCCCCCTACGAGCAGTACTTC. The variable domain in full, with the rest retrieved from reference TRBV7-8 and TRBJ2-7, is GAGVSQSPRYKVAKRGQDVALRCDPISGHVSLFWYQQALGQGPEFLTYFQNEAQLDKSGLPSDRFFAERPEGSVSTLKIQRTQQEDSAVYLCASSSTGTGGSPYEQYFGPGTRLTVT.

This rearrangement joins TRBV19 to TRBJ2-7, with 7 bases identical to TRBD1. The CDR3 length is 17 residues. CDR1 is LNHDA, CDR2 SQIVND, per germline (reference sequence). The trim removed 3 bases at V and 1 base at J, leaving 12 bases unmatched. CDR3 DNA: TGTGCCAGTAGTATTCTCCACGGGACAGTTCTGTCCTACGAGCAGTACTTC. It translates to CASSILHGTVLSYEQYF.

This clone was observed a handful of times. The rearrangement joins TRBV29-1 to TRBJ1-1; D remains unclear. The CDR3 consists of 12 residues. Germline V CDR1 and CDR2: SQVTM, ANQGSEA. V lost 7 bases and J 5 bases, leaving 14 bases between the germline ends. In DNA form, the CDR3 reads TGCAGCGCCCGCCCCCCGGGGACTGAAGCTTTCTTT. Amino acid sequence: CSARPPGTEAFF.

This clone has a single count. The chain links TRBV6-4 to TRBJ2-2, with D hard to call. V lost 3 bases and J lost 7, with 9 bases in between. Germline loops: CDR1 MRHNA, CDR2 SNTAGT. This CDR3 contains 13 residues. This chain's CDR3 is CASSETSHGELFF. CDR3 in DNA: TGTGCCAGCAGTGAGACTTCCCACGGGGAGCTGTTTTTT.

As regards this clone: This sample also contains other DNA sequences that code for the same CDR3. The chain has TRBV5-1 and TRBJ2-5; 12 bases are a match to TRBD2. Trimming at V came to 4 bases and at J to 3 bases, leaving 4 bases not matched to a gene. The CDR3 is made up of 15 amino acids. Germline V gene data show CDR1 as SGHRS and CDR2 as YFSETQ. CDR3 loop: CASSLRLAGEETQYF. CDR3 in DNA: TGCGCCAGCAGCCTAAGACTAGCGGGAGAAGAGACCCAGTACTTC.

The chain recombines TRBV4-1 with TRBJ2-5; no clear D. CDR3 size: 16 residues. Trimming pared 3 bases from V and 1 base from J, leaving 15 bases between. Germline CDR1 and CDR2: MGHRA and YSYEKL. The CDR3 region has the DNA TGCGCCAGCAGCCAGGGCAGAGGCGGTATCCAAGAGACCCAGTACTTC. This translates into CASSQGRGGIQETQYF.

This clone was recorded at least ten times. The V gene is TRBV7-2, the J gene TRBJ2-2; tentatively, D is TRBD1 or TRBD2 (5 bases each). Germline CDR1 reads SGHTA; CDR2 reads FQGNSA. This CDR3 has 16 amino acids. Trimming shortened V by 5 bases and J by 4 bases, and 17 bases separated the two germline ends. This CDR3 reads CASSPNAGAGTGELFF. CDR3 sequence (DNA): TGTGCCAGCAGCCCTAACGCCGGGGCGGGCACCGGGGAGCTGTTTTTT.

The chain joins TRBV11-2 to TRBJ2-1; no clear D gene. CDR1 SGHAT and CDR2 FQNNGV come from the germline V gene. The CDR3 sequence is 14 residues long. Trimming stripped 0 bases from V and 4 bases from J, with 7 bases between. CDR3 protein: CASSLDWEYNEQFF. CDR3 nucleotide sequence: TGTGCCAGCAGCTTAGATTGGGAATACAATGAGCAGTTCTTC.

The J gene is TRBJ1-2, the V gene TRBV7-2; D is possibly TRBD1 (6 bases). Trimming took off 0 bases at V and 8 bases at J, with 16 bases between the two ends. This CDR3 is 15 amino acids long. Germline values: CDR1 SGHTA, CDR2 FQGNSA. CDR3 residues: CASSLARSDSKGYTF. The CDR3 DNA follows: TGTGCCAGCAGCTTAGCCCGGTCGGACAGCAAGGGCTACACCTTC.

The rearrangement uses TRBV18 and TRBJ1-1; D gene uncertain. V lost 6 bases, J lost 6 bases, and 17 bases lay in between. CDR3 length: 14 amino acids. From germline, CDR1 is KGHSH and CDR2 LQKENI. Here the CDR3 reads CASSPGEGGAEAFF. Written as DNA, the CDR3 is TGTGCCAGCTCGCCCGGAGAGGGAGGCGCTGAAGCTTTCTTT.

This clone appeared a single time. A read error may explain this, as a much larger clone is one base away. The chain has TRBV11-2 and TRBJ1-1; tentative D call: TRBD1 (5 bases). Looked up from germline, CDR1 is SGHAT and CDR2 is FQNNGV. The CDR3 totals 13 residues. V was clipped by 5 bases and J by 1 base, with 8 bases between them. CDR3 sequence reads: CASSVQENTEAFF. DNA of the CDR3: TGTGCCAGCAGCGTACAGGAGAACACTGAAGCTTTCTTT.

The CDR3 region is CSVVSSYGYTF. The CDR3 DNA sequence: TGCAGCGTTGTGAGTAGCTATGGCTACACCTTC. The chain couples TRBV29-1 to TRBJ1-2; D is undetermined. Per the germline V gene, CDR1 is SQVTM and CDR2 is ANQGSEA. V lost 4 bases and J 4 bases, leaving 7 bases between the germline ends. The CDR3 sequence is 11 residues long.

The chain links TRBV7-9 to TRBJ1-1, with TRBD1 matching 7 bases. After removal of 2 bases from V and 11 bases from J, the junction contained 5 bases not matched to a gene. CDR3 length equals 12 residues. Looked up from germline, CDR1 is SEHNR and CDR2 is FQNEAQ (reference sequence). The CDR3 loop reads CASSLSRGPAFF. In DNA form, the CDR3 reads TGTGCCAGCAGCTTAAGTAGGGGGCCGGCTTTCTTT.

The chain uses TRBV4-1 and TRBJ2-7; 10 positions agree with TRBD1. The germline V gene has CDR1 MGHRA and CDR2 YSYEKL. The trim removed 3 bases at V and 6 bases at J, leaving 5 bases unmatched. The CDR3 sequence is 14 residues long. The CDR3 reads CASSQQTGGREQYF. CDR3 nucleotide sequence: TGCGCCAGCAGCCAGCAGACAGGGGGCCGCGAGCAGTACTTC.

The chain links TRBV5-4 to TRBJ2-5, with 7 bases matching TRBD2. Germline CDR1 is SGHNT and CDR2 is YYREEE (reference sequence). This CDR3 has 17 residues. J was trimmed by 0 bases and V by 0 bases; bases with no gene match: 8. CDR3 coding DNA: TGTGCCAGCAGCTTGGCCGGGGGGAGTAACTACCAAGAGACCCAGTACTTC. Its translation: CASSLAGGSNYQETQYF. The full variable domain, rest sourced from reference TRBV5-4 and TRBJ2-5, is ETGVTQSPTHLIKTRGQQVTLRCSSQSGHNTVSWYQQALGQGPQFIFQYYREEENGRGNFPPRFSGLQFPNYSSELNVNALELDDSALYLCASSLAGGSNYQETQYFGPGTRLLVL.